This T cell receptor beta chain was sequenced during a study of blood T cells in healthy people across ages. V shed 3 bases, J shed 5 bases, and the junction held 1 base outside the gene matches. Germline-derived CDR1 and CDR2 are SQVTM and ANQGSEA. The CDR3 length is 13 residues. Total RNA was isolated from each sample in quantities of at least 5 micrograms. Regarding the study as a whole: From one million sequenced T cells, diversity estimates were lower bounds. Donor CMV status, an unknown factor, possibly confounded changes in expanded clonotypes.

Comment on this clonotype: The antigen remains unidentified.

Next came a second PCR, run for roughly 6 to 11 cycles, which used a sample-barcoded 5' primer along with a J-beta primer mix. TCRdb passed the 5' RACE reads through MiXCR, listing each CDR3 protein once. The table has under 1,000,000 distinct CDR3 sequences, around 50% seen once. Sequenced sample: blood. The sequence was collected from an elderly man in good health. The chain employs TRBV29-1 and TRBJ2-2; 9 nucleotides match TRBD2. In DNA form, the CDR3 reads TGCAGCGTTGATCTAGCGGGAACCGGGGAGCTGTTTTTT. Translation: CSVDLAGTGELFF.